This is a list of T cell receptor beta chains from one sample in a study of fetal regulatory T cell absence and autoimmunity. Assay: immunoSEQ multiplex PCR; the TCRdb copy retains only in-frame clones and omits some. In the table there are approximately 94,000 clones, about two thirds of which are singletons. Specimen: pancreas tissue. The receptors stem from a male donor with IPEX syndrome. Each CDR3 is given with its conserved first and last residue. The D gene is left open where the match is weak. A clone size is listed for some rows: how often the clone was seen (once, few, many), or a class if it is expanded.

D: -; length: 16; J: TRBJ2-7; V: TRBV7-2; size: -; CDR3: CASSARGTLSTYEQYF; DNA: TGTGCCAGCAGCGCACGAGGGACACTATCTACCTACGAGCAGTACTTC
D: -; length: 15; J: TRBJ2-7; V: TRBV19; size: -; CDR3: CASSMIMGGSYEQYF; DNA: TGTGCCAGTAGTATGATAATGGGGGGCTCCTACGAGCAGTACTTC
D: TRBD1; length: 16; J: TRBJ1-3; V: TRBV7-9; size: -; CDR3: CASSPPGGQGGNTIYF; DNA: TGTGCCAGCAGCCCGCCGGGCGGACAGGGCGGCAATACCATATATTTT
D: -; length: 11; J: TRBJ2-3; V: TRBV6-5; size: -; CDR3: CASSAVDTQYF; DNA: TGTGCCAGCAGTGCGGTAGATACGCAGTATTTT
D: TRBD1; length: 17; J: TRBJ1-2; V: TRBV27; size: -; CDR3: CASSLAGSGTGIYGYTF; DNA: TGTGCCAGCAGTTTGGCCGGATCCGGGACAGGGATATATGGCTACACCTTC
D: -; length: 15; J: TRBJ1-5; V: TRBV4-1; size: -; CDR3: CASSQRLNSNQPQHF; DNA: TGCGCCAGCAGCCAACGCCTCAATAGCAATCAGCCCCAGCATTTT
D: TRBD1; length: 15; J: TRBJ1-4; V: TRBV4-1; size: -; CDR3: CASSHYQGDDEKLFF; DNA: TGCGCCAGCAGCCATTATCAGGGGGACGATGAAAAACTGTTTTTT
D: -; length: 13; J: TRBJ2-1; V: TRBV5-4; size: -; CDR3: CAIAGTSYNEQFF; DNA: TGTGCCATCGCCGGGACCTCCTACAATGAGCAGTTCTTC
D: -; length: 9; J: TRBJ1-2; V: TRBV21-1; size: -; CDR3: CASGTGYTF; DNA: TGTGCCAGTGGGACTGGCTACACCTTC
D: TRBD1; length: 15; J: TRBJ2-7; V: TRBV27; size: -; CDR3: CASSLYGTGFYEQYF; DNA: TGTGCCAGCAGTTTATACGGGACAGGCTTCTACGAGCAGTACTTC
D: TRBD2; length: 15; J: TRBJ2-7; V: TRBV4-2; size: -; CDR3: CASSLRVAGDNEQYF; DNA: TGTGCCAGCAGCCTACGGGTAGCGGGAGACAACGAGCAGTACTTC
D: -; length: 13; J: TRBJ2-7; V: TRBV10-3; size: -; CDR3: CAISYGTRYEQYF; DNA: TGTGCCATCAGCTACGGGACACGATACGAGCAGTACTTC
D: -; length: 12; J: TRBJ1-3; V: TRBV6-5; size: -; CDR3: CASRAAGNTIYF; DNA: TGTGCCAGCAGGGCAGCGGGAAACACCATATATTTT
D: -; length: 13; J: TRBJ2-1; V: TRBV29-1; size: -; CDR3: CSVEDSSYNEQFF; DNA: TGCAGCGTTGAGGATAGCTCCTACAATGAGCAGTTCTTC
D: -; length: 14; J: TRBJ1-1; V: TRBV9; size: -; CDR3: CASSVEGGSTEAFF; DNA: TGTGCCAGCAGCGTAGAGGGGGGATCTACTGAAGCTTTCTTT
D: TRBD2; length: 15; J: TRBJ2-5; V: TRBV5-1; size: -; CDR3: CASSPGVAGQETQYF; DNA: TGCGCCAGCAGCCCGGGAGTAGCGGGCCAAGAGACCCAGTACTTC
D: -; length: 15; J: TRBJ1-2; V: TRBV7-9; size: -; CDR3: CASSFTGALVYGYTF; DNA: TGTGCCAGCAGCTTCACAGGCGCCCTGGTCTATGGCTACACCTTC
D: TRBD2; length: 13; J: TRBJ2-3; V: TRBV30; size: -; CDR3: CAWSGGATDTQYF; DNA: TGTGCCTGGAGCGGGGGGGCCACAGATACGCAGTATTTT
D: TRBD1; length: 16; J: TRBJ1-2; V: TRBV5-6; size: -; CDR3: CASSLGETGTNYGYTF; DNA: TGTGCCAGCAGCTTGGGGGAGACAGGGACTAACTATGGCTACACCTTC
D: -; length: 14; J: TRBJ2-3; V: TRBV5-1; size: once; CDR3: CASSLFGYTDTQYF; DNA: TGCGCCAGCAGCTTGTTCGGCTACACAGATACGCAGTATTTT
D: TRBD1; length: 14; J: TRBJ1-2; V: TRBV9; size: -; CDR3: CASSGGQGADGYTF; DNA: TGTGCCAGCAGCGGAGGACAGGGGGCCGATGGCTACACCTTC
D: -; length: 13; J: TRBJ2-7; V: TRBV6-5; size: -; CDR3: CASSYTARGEQYF; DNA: TGTGCCAGCAGTTATACCGCACGGGGAGAGCAGTACTTC
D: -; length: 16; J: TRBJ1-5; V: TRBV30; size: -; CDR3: CAWRVMTDTSNQPQHF; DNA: TGTGCCTGGAGAGTTATGACGGATACATCCAATCAGCCCCAGCATTTT
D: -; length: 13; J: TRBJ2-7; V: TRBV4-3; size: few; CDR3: CASSQWDSYEQYF; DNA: TGCGCCAGCAGCCAATGGGACTCCTACGAGCAGTACTTC
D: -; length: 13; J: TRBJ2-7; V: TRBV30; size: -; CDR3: CAWSVGAVSRQYF; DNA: TGTGCCTGGAGTGTTGGGGCAGTTTCAAGGCAGTACTTC
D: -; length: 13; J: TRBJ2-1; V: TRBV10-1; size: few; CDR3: CASSPHRVGEQFF; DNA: TGCGCCAGCAGTCCCCACAGGGTTGGTGAGCAGTTCTTC
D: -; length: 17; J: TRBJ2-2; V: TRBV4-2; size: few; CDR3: CASSQGPPGVNTGELFF; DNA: TGTGCCAGCAGCCAAGGCCCTCCGGGAGTGAACACCGGGGAGCTGTTTTTT
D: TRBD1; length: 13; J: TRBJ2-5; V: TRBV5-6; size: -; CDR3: CASSIPGTTGEYF; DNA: TGTGCCAGCAGCATTCCCGGGACGACAGGGGAGTACTTC
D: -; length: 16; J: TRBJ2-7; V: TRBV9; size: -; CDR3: CASSVEPTWSSYEQYF; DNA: TGTGCCAGCAGCGTCGAACCCACCTGGAGCTCCTACGAGCAGTACTTC
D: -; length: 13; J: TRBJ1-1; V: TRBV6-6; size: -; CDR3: CASSLTGNTEAFF; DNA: TGTGCCAGCAGTTTGACAGGGAACACTGAAGCTTTCTTT
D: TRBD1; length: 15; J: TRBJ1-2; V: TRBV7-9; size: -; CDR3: CASSLAGQPFYGYTF; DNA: TGTGCCAGCAGCTTAGCGGGACAGCCTTTCTATGGCTACACCTTC
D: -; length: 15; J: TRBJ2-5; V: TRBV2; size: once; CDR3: CASDVSAWGQETQYF; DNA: TGTGCCAGCGATGTCTCGGCGTGGGGTCAAGAGACCCAGTACTTC
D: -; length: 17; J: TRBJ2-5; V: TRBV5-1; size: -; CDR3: CASSLAGLGGRGETQYF; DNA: TGCGCCAGCAGCTTGGCCGGCCTGGGCGGAAGGGGTGAGACCCAGTACTTC
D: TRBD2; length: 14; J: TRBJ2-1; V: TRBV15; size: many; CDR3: CATQPGLARNEQFF; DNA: TGTGCCACCCAACCCGGACTAGCGCGGAATGAGCAGTTCTTC
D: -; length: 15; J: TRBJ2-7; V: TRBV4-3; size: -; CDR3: CASSQGLGRTYEQYF; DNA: TGCGCCAGCAGCCAAGGTTTGGGCAGAACCTACGAGCAGTACTTC
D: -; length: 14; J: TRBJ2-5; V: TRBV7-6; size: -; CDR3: CASKPTAGRETQYF; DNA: TGTGCCAGCAAGCCCACGGCGGGAAGGGAGACCCAGTACTTC
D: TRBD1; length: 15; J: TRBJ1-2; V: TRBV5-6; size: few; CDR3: CASSLGQGANYGYTF; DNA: TGTGCCAGCAGCTTGGGACAGGGGGCTAACTATGGCTACACCTTC
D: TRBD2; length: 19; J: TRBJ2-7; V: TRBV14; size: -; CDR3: CASSQEGTTTSGKEYEQYF; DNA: TGTGCCAGCAGCCAAGAGGGTACAACGACTAGCGGGAAAGAGTACGAGCAGTACTTC
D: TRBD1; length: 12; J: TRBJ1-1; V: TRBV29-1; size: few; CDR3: CSVDRGRTEAFF; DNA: TGCAGCGTTGACAGGGGGCGCACTGAAGCTTTCTTT
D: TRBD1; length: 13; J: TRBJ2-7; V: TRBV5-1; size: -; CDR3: CASRPDRAHEQYF; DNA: TGCGCCAGCAGGCCAGACAGGGCCCACGAGCAGTACTTC
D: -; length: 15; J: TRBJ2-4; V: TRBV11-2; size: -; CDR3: CASSSPGLSKNIQYF; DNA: TGTGCCAGCAGCTCCCCTGGGCTATCCAAAAACATTCAGTACTTC
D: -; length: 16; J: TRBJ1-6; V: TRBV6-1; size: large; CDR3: CASSELQAAYNSPLHF; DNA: TGTGCCAGCAGTGAACTCCAGGCGGCCTATAATTCACCCCTCCACTTT
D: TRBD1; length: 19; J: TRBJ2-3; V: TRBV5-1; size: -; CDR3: CASRGRKGQPSTSTDTQYF; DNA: TGCGCCAGCAGGGGACGAAAGGGACAGCCTTCCACTAGCACAGATACGCAGTATTTT
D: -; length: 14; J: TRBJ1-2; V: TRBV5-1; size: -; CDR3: CASSLAVRNYGYTF; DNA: TGCGCCAGCAGCTTGGCGGTCAGGAACTATGGCTACACCTTC
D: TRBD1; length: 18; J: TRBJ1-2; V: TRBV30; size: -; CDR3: CAWSVLLWPGQGAYGYTF; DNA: TGTGCCTGGAGTGTACTCCTTTGGCCGGGACAGGGGGCCTATGGCTACACCTTC
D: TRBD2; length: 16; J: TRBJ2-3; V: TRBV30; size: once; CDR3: CAWTSIGTTSTDTQYF; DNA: TGTGCCTGGACCTCGATAGGGACTACTAGCACAGATACGCAGTATTTT
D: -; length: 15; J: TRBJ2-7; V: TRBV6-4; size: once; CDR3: CASSDSAPTIYEQYF; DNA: TGTGCCAGCAGTGACTCGGCGCCTACCATCTACGAGCAGTACTTC
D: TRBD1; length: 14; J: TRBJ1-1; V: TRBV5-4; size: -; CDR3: CASSLRTGTTEAFF; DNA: TGTGCCAGCAGCTTGAGGACAGGGACCACTGAAGCTTTCTTT
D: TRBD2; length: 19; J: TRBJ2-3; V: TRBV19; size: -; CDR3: CASSILVPIAGANTDTQYF; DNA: TGTGCCAGTAGTATTCTTGTTCCGATAGCGGGGGCCAACACAGATACGCAGTATTTT
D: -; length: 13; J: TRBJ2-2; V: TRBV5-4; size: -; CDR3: CASSLGGFGELFF; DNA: TGTGCCAGCAGCTTGGGTGGATTCGGGGAGCTGTTTTTT